What follows are 23 T cell receptor beta chains derived from one specimen sequenced in a study of blood T cell repertoires in COVID-19. The protocol was immunoSEQ multiplex PCR, while the TCRdb copy is restricted to in-frame clones and leaves out a portion. The repertoire holds some 340,000 clones, with approximately 90% as singletons. Sequencing used PBMCs or T cells enriched from blood (not recorded which). These receptors all stem from a woman under 40 who had been exposed to COVID-19.

This sequence joins TRBV24-1 and TRBJ1-1; D remains unclear. The CDR3 spans 12 residues. Trimming stripped 12 bases from V and 1 base from J, with 11 bases between. The V gene's germline CDR1 is KGHDR and CDR2 SFDVKD. The CDR3 nucleotides read TGTGCCGCCCCTCGGGGGAACACTGAAGCTTTCTTT. This sequence encodes CAAPRGNTEAFF.

V and J are TRBV7-9 and TRBJ1-2; 8 bases are a match to TRBD1. The V gene's germline CDR1 is SEHNR and CDR2 FQNEAQ (reference sequence). After removal of 5 bases from V and 7 bases from J, the junction contained 9 bases not matched to a gene. This CDR3 has 14 amino acids. The CDR3 sequence: CASSPDRELTGYTF. For the CDR3, the DNA is TGTGCCAGCAGCCCGGACAGGGAGCTTACTGGCTACACCTTC.

The chain joins TRBV7-2 to TRBJ1-2; 7 nucleotides line up with TRBD1. V lost 1 base, J lost 8 bases, and 7 bases stayed unmatched. The CDR3 loop spans 14 amino acids. The V gene's germline CDR1 is SGHTA and CDR2 FQGNSA. The CDR3 spells CASSLGGRGLGYTF. CDR3 nucleotides: TGTGCCAGCAGCTTAGGGGGCAGGGGGTTAGGCTACACCTTC.

The genes are TRBV19 and TRBJ2-7; D is ambiguous. Trimming took off 10 bases at V and 3 bases at J, with 13 bases between the two ends. There are 12 residues in the CDR3. Germline CDR1 is LNHDA and CDR2 is SQIVND (reference sequence). CDR3 sequence: CATSTAFYEQYF. In nucleotides, the CDR3 is TGTGCCACCTCAACAGCTTTCTACGAGCAGTACTTC.

This rearrangement joins TRBV30 to TRBJ2-3; D is unclear. The CDR3 totals 14 residues. The ends were cut back, 2 bases at V and 5 bases at J, with 14 bases in the middle. Germline lookup yields CDR1 GTSNPN and CDR2 SVGIG (reference sequence). The CDR3 DNA is TGTGCCTGGAGTCAACAGTCCGAACGAGATACGCAGTATTTT. Protein product: CAWSQQSERDTQYF.

J is TRBJ2-7 and V is TRBV28; 8 nucleotides line up with TRBD2. Germline values: CDR1 MDHEN, CDR2 SYDVKM. J was trimmed by 3 bases and V by 6 bases; bases with no gene match: 7. The length of the CDR3 is 14 residues. The CDR3 region has the DNA TGTGCCAGCAGCCGGACGGCGGGGGGCTACGAGCAGTACTTC. This gives the protein CASSRTAGGYEQYF.

This chain connects TRBV6-2 or TRBV6-3 to TRBJ2-2, with 7 nucleotides matching TRBD1. V dropped 1 base and J dropped 0; count of bases not matched to a gene: 5. CDR1 is MNHEY and CDR2 is SVGEGT in the germline V gene. This CDR3 spans 17 amino acids. This CDR3 reads CASSYLHGQANTGELFF. The CDR3 nucleotides are TGTGCCAGCAGTTACTTGCACGGACAGGCGAACACCGGGGAGCTGTTTTTT.

This chain links TRBV5-4 with TRBJ1-4; TRBD1 matches 7 bases. The germline V gene encodes CDR1 SGHNT and CDR2 YYREEE (reference sequence). The CDR3 extends over 16 amino acids. Germline trimming cut 0 bases from V and 4 bases from J; bases unmatched to any gene: 6. The CDR3 reads CASSLAEGAINEKLFF. For the CDR3, the DNA is TGTGCCAGCAGCTTGGCCGAGGGGGCGATTAATGAAAAACTGTTTTTT. Combining the CDR3 with reference TRBV5-4 and TRBJ1-4 gives the whole variable domain ETGVTQSPTHLIKTRGQQVTLRCSSQSGHNTVSWYQQALGQGPQFIFQYYREEENGRGNFPPRFSGLQFPNYSSELNVNALELDDSALYLCASSLAEGAINEKLFFGSGTQLSVL.

The genes are TRBV6-2 or TRBV6-3 and TRBJ2-5; 7 bases agree with TRBD1. The CDR3 runs 14 residues. The germline gives CDR1 MNHEY, CDR2 SVGEGT. V shed 2 bases, J shed 0 bases, and the junction held 0 bases outside the gene matches. Here the CDR3 reads CASSYDRDQETQYF. Here the CDR3 DNA reads TGTGCCAGCAGTTACGACAGGGACCAAGAGACCCAGTACTTC.

Comment on this clone: This same CDR3 is encoded by further DNA sequences in the sample. The chain links TRBV12-3 or TRBV12-4 to TRBJ1-2, with D uncertain. Trimming removed 5 bases from V and 4 bases from J, with 8 bases in between. CDR3 size: 12 residues. This CDR3 is CASSLRVYGYTF. In DNA, the CDR3 is TGTGCCAGCAGTCTGAGGGTCTATGGCTACACCTTC.

The chain is built from TRBV6-5 and TRBJ2-7; 10 bases are a match to TRBD1. The CDR3 runs to 14 residues. Per the germline V gene, CDR1 is MNHEY and CDR2 is SVGAGI. Trimming took 6 bases from V and 2 from J; bases not matched to a gene: 4. The CDR3 reads CASRGQGKAYEQYF. CDR3 DNA sequence: TGTGCCAGCAGGGGACAGGGGAAGGCCTACGAGCAGTACTTC.

The genes are TRBV19 and TRBJ1-3; 8 nucleotides agree with TRBD1. After removal of 5 bases from V and 2 bases from J, the junction contained 5 bases not matched to a gene. The CDR3 extends over 15 amino acids. The germline CDR1 and CDR2 sequences are LNHDA and SQIVND (reference sequence). CDR3 sequence (DNA): TGTGCCAGTAGTTCAGCGACAGGGGCTGGAAACACCATATATTTT. Translated, it gives CASSSATGAGNTIYF.

J is TRBJ2-2 and V is TRBV29-1; 9 nucleotides align to TRBD2. V gave up 3 bases and J gave up 5 bases; unmatched junction bases: 4. From germline, CDR1 is SQVTM and CDR2 ANQGSEA. The CDR3 is 14 residues long. The CDR3 DNA sequence: TGCAGCGTTGAGGTAGCGGGGGTTACCGGGGAGCTGTTTTTT. It yields the protein CSVEVAGVTGELFF.

A note on this clone: The identical CDR3 is also encoded by other nucleotide sequences in the sample. J is TRBJ1-1 and V is TRBV12-3 or TRBV12-4, with D uncertain. CDR3 length equals 12 residues. The V and J ends lost 6 bases and 2 bases respectively, with 7 bases between them. The CDR3 reads CASSLRNTEAFF. The CDR3 DNA reads TGTGCCAGCAGCCTTAGAAACACTGAAGCTTTCTTT.

The chain links TRBV5-6 to TRBJ2-7; TRBD2 matches at 7 bases. The CDR3 covers 15 residues. J lost 0 bases, V lost 0 bases, and 3 bases had no gene match. Germline CDR1 SGHDT, CDR2 YYEEEE. The CDR3 nucleotides are TGTGCCAGCAGCTTGGGGCTAGCGGCCTCCTACGAGCAGTACTTC. Amino acids: CASSLGLAASYEQYF.

The chain links TRBV6-6 to TRBJ1-4, with D possibly being TRBD1 (5 bases). Trimming shortened V by 2 bases and J by 8 bases, and 12 bases separated the two germline ends. Germline assignment: CDR1 MNHNY and CDR2 SVGAGI (reference sequence). The length of the CDR3 is 14 residues. The CDR3 reads CASSYEGVAEKLFF. CDR3 DNA sequence: TGTGCCAGCAGTTACGAAGGGGTGGCGGAAAAACTGTTTTTT.

The V call is TRBV4-3, the J call TRBJ1-3; D not resolved. The CDR3 contains 17 residues. The germline V gene encodes CDR1 LGHNA and CDR2 YSLEER. Trimming cost V 3 bases and J 0 bases, with 15 bases left between them. The CDR3 nucleotides are TGCGCCAGCAGCCAGGTTACTTTTCCGAGCTCTGGAAACACCATATATTTT. Amino acids: CASSQVTFPSSGNTIYF.

The chain recombines TRBV9 with TRBJ1-6; 9 positions agree with TRBD1. This CDR3 spans 17 amino acids. The junction had 1 base not matched to a gene; V was cut back by 0 bases and J by 0 bases. Germline-derived CDR1 and CDR2 are SGDLS and YYNGEE. The CDR3 DNA reads as TGTGCCAGCAGCGTAGGACAGGGGGGCTCCTATAATTCACCCCTCCACTTT. Residues: CASSVGQGGSYNSPLHF.

V gene TRBV9 combines with J gene TRBJ2-5; 9 positions agree with TRBD1. Germline-derived CDR1 and CDR2 are SGDLS and YYNGEE. The CDR3 has 14 residues. Trimming at V came to 4 bases and at J to 5 bases, leaving 6 bases not matched to a gene. The CDR3 coding sequence is TGTGCCAGCAGCAGGACAGGGGTAGGGGAGACCCAGTACTTC. Its translation: CASSRTGVGETQYF.

The V and J genes are TRBV24-1 and TRBJ2-1, with 7 bases fitting TRBD1. Germline V lookup: CDR1 KGHDR, CDR2 SFDVKD. V gave up 4 bases and J gave up 4 bases; unmatched junction bases: 3. The CDR3 runs to 14 residues. CDR3 amino acids: CATSDWTGYNEQFF. CDR3 nucleotide sequence: TGTGCCACCAGTGACTGGACAGGATACAATGAGCAGTTCTTC.

Notes on this clone: Distinct nucleotide sequences in the sample also encode this CDR3. This chain links TRBV4-3 with TRBJ1-3; no definite D call. Germline V lookup: CDR1 LGHNA, CDR2 YSLEER. Between the trimmed V and J ends, which lost 0 bases and 0 bases, there was a span of 6 bases. This CDR3 region has 15 residues. Here the CDR3 reads CASSQDRDSGNTIYF. The CDR3 DNA reads as TGCGCCAGCAGCCAAGACCGGGACTCTGGAAACACCATATATTTT.

The J gene is TRBJ1-5, the V gene TRBV7-9, with D perhaps TRBD1 (5 bases). The CDR3 is 13 amino acids. V was shortened by 2 bases and J by 5 bases, with 7 bases between the two germline ends. CDR1 and CDR2 from the germline V gene are SEHNR and FQNEAQ (reference sequence). The DNA of the CDR3 is TGTGCCAGCAGCTTATGGGGGGATCAGCCCCAGCATTTT. Protein sequence: CASSLWGDQPQHF.

V is TRBV18 and J is TRBJ1-4, with 7 bases aligning to TRBD1. Trimming cost V 4 bases and J 8 bases; bases outside gene matches: 4. The CDR3 sequence is 13 residues long. Germline lookup yields CDR1 KGHSH and CDR2 LQKENI. The CDR3 loop reads CASSRDRGEKLFF. The CDR3, as DNA: TGTGCCAGCTCACGGGACAGAGGGGAAAAACTGTTTTTT.